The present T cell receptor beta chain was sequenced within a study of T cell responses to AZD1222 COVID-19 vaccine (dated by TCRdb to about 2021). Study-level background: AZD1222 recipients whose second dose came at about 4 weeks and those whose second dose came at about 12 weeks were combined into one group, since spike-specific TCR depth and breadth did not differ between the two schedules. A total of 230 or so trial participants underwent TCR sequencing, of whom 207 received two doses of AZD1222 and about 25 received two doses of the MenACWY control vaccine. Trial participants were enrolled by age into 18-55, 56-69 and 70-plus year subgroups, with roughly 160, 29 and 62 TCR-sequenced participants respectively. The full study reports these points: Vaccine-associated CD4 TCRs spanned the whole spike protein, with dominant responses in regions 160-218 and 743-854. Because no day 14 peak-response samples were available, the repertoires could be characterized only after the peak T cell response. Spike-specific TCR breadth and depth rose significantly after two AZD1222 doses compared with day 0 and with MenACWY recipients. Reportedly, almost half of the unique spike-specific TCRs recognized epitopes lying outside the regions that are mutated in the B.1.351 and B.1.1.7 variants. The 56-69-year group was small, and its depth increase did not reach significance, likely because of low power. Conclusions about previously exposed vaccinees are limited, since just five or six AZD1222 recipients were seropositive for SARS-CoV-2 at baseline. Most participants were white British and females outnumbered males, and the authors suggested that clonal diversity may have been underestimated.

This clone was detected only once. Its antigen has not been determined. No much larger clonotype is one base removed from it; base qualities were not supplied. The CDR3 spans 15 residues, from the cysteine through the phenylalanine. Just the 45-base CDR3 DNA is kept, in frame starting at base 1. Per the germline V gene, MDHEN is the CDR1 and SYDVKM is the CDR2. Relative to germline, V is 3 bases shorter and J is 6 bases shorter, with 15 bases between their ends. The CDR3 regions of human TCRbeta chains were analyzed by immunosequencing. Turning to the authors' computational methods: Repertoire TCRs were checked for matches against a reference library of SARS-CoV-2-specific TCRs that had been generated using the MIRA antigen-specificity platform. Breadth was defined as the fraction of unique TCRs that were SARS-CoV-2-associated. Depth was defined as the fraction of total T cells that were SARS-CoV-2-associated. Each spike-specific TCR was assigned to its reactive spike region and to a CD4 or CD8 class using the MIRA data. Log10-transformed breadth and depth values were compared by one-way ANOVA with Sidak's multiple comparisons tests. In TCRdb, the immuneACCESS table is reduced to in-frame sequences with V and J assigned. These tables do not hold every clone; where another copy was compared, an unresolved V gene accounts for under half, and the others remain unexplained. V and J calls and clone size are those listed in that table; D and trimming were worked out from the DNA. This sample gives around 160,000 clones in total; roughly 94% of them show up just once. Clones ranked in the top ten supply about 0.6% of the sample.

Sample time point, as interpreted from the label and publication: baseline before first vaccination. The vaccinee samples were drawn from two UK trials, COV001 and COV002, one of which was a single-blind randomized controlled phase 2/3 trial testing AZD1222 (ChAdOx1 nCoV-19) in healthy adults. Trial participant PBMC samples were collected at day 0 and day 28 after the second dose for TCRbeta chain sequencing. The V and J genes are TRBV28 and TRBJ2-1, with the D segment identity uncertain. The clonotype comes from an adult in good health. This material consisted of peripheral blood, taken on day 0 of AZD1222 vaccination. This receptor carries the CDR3 CASSLGPWASNEQFF. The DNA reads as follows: TGTGCCAGCAGTTTGGGCCCCTGGGCGTCCAATGAGCAGTTCTTC.